This TCR beta chain emerged from a study of tumor-infiltrating lymphocytes in localized non-small cell lung cancer. Overall study findings and caveats: TCRbeta sequencing showed higher T cell infiltration in tumors than uninvolved lung.

The protocol was immunoSEQ multiplex PCR, while the TCRdb copy is restricted to in-frame clones and leaves out a portion. The repertoire holds 15,000 to 20,000 clones, with approximately 80% as singletons. Deletions cut 0 bases from V and 5 bases from J, with 11 bases between. CDR3 length: 15 amino acids. Germline-derived CDR1 and CDR2 are LNHNV and YYDKDF (reference sequence). Turning to this clone: Antigen: not known.

This receptor was obtained from a human donor with non-small cell lung cancer. The V call is TRBV15, the J call TRBJ1-5, with D possibly being TRBD1 (5 bases). Sample: lung tumor tissue. CDR3 protein: CATSRDGDGDQPQHF. The CDR3 DNA is TGTGCCACCAGCAGAGATGGGGACGGGGATCAGCCCCAGCATTTT.